The sample holds one count of the clone carrying this T cell receptor beta chain. The germline gives CDR1 SGHVS, CDR2 FQNEAQ. J lost 10 bases, V lost 1 base, and 6 bases had no gene match. CDR3 length: 13 residues. This sample stems from a study of blood T cell repertoires in COVID-19. Study-wide background: Samples of COVID-19 (acute and convalescent) were obtained from the United States, Italy and Spain. T cells, B-cell-depleted T cells, or PBMCs supplied cDNA or gDNA.

Original processing methods: Estimation of nucleated cell counts was performed using reference gene primer amplification. The data were produced by immunoSEQ multiplex PCR, yet TCRdb's version contains in-frame clones alone and is incomplete. D and trimming come from the DNA, and the V and J calls and clone size come from that table. The repertoire has tens of thousands of clones, around nine tenths of them found once; the top ten carry 7.5% to 9.5%. Sample: peripheral blood. This receptor was taken from a woman aged 70-85 years with acute or convalescent COVID-19. The V gene is TRBV7-8, the J gene TRBJ1-1; 7 bases align to TRBD1. CDR3: CASSLGGTVLAFF. The DNA of the CDR3 is TGTGCCAGCAGCTTAGGTGGGACAGTATTAGCTTTCTTT.